The 18 T cell receptor beta chains below all came from one sample that was sequenced in a study of shared clonotypes between healthy human individuals. Assay: immunoSEQ multiplex PCR; the TCRdb copy retains only in-frame clones and omits some. The sample has roughly 2 million clones, roughly 94% seen once. Material: naive CD4+ T cells sorted from blood. Subset defined: CD45RA+ positively selected. The source of these receptors is a man aged 18 to 29 in good health.

This chain uses TRBV5-1 with TRBJ2-3; D gene unclear. CDR3 length equals 12 residues. Per germline, CDR1 SGHRS and CDR2 YFSETQ. Trimming took 1 base from V and 7 from J, leaving 7 bases between them. Written as DNA, the CDR3 is TGCGCCAGCAGCTTGCAGAGAAATACGCAGTATTTT. This gives the protein CASSLQRNTQYF.

With respect to this clone: One end of the junction does not line up with germline, which may come from a read error. J is TRBJ2-3 and V is TRBV29-1; TRBD1 agrees at 8 bases. The germline V gene encodes CDR1 SQVTM and CDR2 ANQGSEA. The CDR3 covers 13 residues. The CDR3 region is CSLDRGNTDTQYF. CDR3 sequence (DNA): TGCAGCCTTGACAGGGGCAACACAGATACGCAGTATTTT.

J is TRBJ2-6 and V is TRBV9; D is unclear. Germline loops: CDR1 SGDLS, CDR2 YYNGEE. The V and J ends lost 1 base and 0 bases respectively, with 17 bases between them. The CDR3 consists of 19 residues. The CDR3 protein is CASSVLHQYTTSGANVLTF. The CDR3, as DNA: TGTGCCAGCAGCGTACTTCACCAATATACCACCTCTGGGGCCAACGTCCTGACTTTC. Full variable domain (missing parts from reference TRBV9 and TRBJ2-6): DSGVTQTPKHLITATGQRVTLRCSPRSGDLSVYWYQQSLDQGLQFLIQYYNGEERAKGNILERFSAQQFPDLHSELNLSSLELGDSALYFCASSVLHQYTTSGANVLTFGAGSRLTVL.

The table lists this clone with a count of one. Sequence at one end of the junction differs from germline and may be a read error. This chain joins TRBV2 and TRBJ2-2, with D tentatively TRBD1 or TRBD2 (5 bases each). The CDR3 has 16 residues. The germline V gene encodes CDR1 SNHLY and CDR2 FYNNEI. The CDR3: CASSKARGPVTGELFF. The CDR3, as DNA: TGTGCCAGCAGTAAAGCCCGGGGCCCGGTTACCGGGGAGCTGTTTTTT.

This clone was recorded once. The chain uses TRBV29-1 and TRBJ1-5, with TRBD1 as a possible D gene (6 bases). The germline V and J ends were trimmed by 0 bases and 2 bases, with 17 bases remaining between them. Germline-derived CDR1 and CDR2 are SQVTM and ANQGSEA. The CDR3 runs 17 residues. The CDR3 region is CSVEDNGSGAGNQPQHF. DNA of the CDR3: TGCAGCGTTGAAGATAACGGGTCAGGGGCAGGCAATCAGCCCCAGCATTTT. Full variable domain (outside the CDR3, taken from reference TRBV29-1 and TRBJ1-5): SAVISQKPSRDICQRGTSLTIQCQVDSQVTMMFWYRQQPGQSLTLIATANQGSEATYESGFVIDKFPISRPNLTFSTLTVSNMSPEDSSIYLCSVEDNGSGAGNQPQHFGDGTRLSIL.

The CDR3 is CASSPSEAGQPQHF. For the CDR3, the DNA is TGTGCCAGCAGTCCTAGCGAAGCCGGTCAGCCCCAGCATTTT. The chain couples TRBV6-5 to TRBJ1-5, with D unresolved. The CDR3 has 14 residues. Trimming stripped 5 bases from V and 6 bases from J, with 14 bases between. CDR1 and CDR2 from the germline V gene are MNHEY and SVGAGI.

The chain uses TRBV10-3 and TRBJ2-2, with 8 bases aligning to TRBD2. CDR1 ENHRY and CDR2 SYGVKD come from the germline V gene. CDR3 length: 17 residues. V lost 0 bases and J lost 4; bases outside the gene matches: 7. The DNA of the CDR3 is TGTGCCATCAGTGAGTCGGTCGCGCGGGAGGCCACCGGGGAGCTGTTTTTT. This translates into CAISESVAREATGELFF.

The chain is built from TRBV6-6 and TRBJ1-5; no reliable D call. Between the trimmed V and J ends, which lost 0 bases and 3 bases, there was a span of 9 bases. The germline V gene encodes CDR1 MNHNY and CDR2 SVGAGI (reference sequence). CDR3 length: 15 amino acids. The CDR3 here is CASSYSELNNQPQHF. The DNA for the CDR3 is TGTGCCAGCAGTTACTCGGAGTTGAACAATCAGCCCCAGCATTTT.

In nucleotides, the CDR3 is TGTGCCAGCAGCGATGACGGGCTTTCGGGGTACACCTTC. This sequence encodes CASSDDGLSGYTF. The chain joins TRBV5-4 to TRBJ1-2; no firm D call. The CDR3 has 13 amino acids. V was cut by 4 bases and J by 11 bases, with 18 bases left in between. Germline V gene sequence: CDR1 SGHNT, CDR2 YYREEE (reference sequence).

The gene calls are TRBV19 and TRBJ1-4; D not certain. The germline V gene encodes CDR1 LNHDA and CDR2 SQIVND (reference sequence). The CDR3 contains 12 residues. Trimming pared 6 bases from V and 8 bases from J, leaving 10 bases between. CDR3 coding DNA: TGTGCCAGTAGCGGGGTCGGGGAAAAACTGTTTTTT. Its protein product is CASSGVGEKLFF.

The V and J genes are TRBV4-1 and TRBJ2-3, with 10 nucleotides matching TRBD1. Per the germline V gene, CDR1 is MGHRA and CDR2 is YSYEKL. Trimming cost V 4 bases and J 6 bases; bases outside gene matches: 7. The CDR3 consists of 15 residues. The CDR3 sequence: CASSRPGQGSDTQYF. CDR3 DNA: TGCGCCAGCAGCCGACCGGGACAGGGGTCCGATACGCAGTATTTT.

The chain combines TRBV11-2 with TRBJ1-2; 9 bases agree with TRBD1. The junction had 11 bases not matched to a gene; V was cut back by 1 base and J by 8 bases. Germline assignment: CDR1 SGHAT and CDR2 FQNNGV. The CDR3 is 16 amino acids. DNA for the CDR3: TGTGCCAGCAGCTTAGCGGGACAGGGATGGAGAGAAGGCTACACCTTC. This gives the protein CASSLAGQGWREGYTF.

To note about this clone: In the same sample, other DNA sequences code for this CDR3. The rearrangement joins TRBV10-3 to TRBJ1-1; 8 nucleotides match TRBD1. The V gene end was trimmed by 4 bases and the J gene end by 4 bases; junction bases not matched to a gene: 5. Germline-derived CDR1 and CDR2 are ENHRY and SYGVKD. This CDR3 contains 14 residues. Here the CDR3 reads CAISVDRVGTEAFF. DNA of the CDR3: TGTGCCATCAGTGTGGACAGGGTGGGCACTGAAGCTTTCTTT.

V is TRBV5-1 and J is TRBJ2-3; unclear D gene. The germline V and J ends were trimmed by 7 bases and 4 bases, with 16 bases remaining between them. Germline lookup yields CDR1 SGHRS and CDR2 YFSETQ. The CDR3 extends over 14 amino acids. The CDR3 DNA follows: TGCGCCAGCCGATTTCTGGGCGACGCAGATACGCAGTATTTT. This gives the protein CASRFLGDADTQYF.

This chain connects TRBV30 to TRBJ2-2; D not certain. CDR3 length equals 16 residues. Germline V gives CDR1 GTSNPN, CDR2 SVGIG (reference sequence). V lost 0 bases and J 6 bases, leaving 17 bases between the germline ends. The CDR3 DNA reads as TGTGCCTGGAGTGTATGGAGACAAACGGACGCCGGGGAGCTGTTTTTT. Encoded protein: CAWSVWRQTDAGELFF.

The CDR3 is CAISAGPNEKLFF. The CDR3 nucleotides read TGTGCCATCAGTGCAGGACCTAATGAAAAACTGTTTTTT. The chain recombines TRBV10-3 with TRBJ1-4, with D unclear. Germline CDR1 is ENHRY and CDR2 is SYGVKD. V gave up 4 bases and J gave up 3 bases, with 6 bases separating them. This CDR3 has 13 residues.

This clone came up once. The chain employs TRBV4-1 and TRBJ2-3, with D possibly TRBD1 on 6 matching bases. CDR1 and CDR2 (germline): MGHRA, YSYEKL. Trimming removed 1 base at V and 1 base at J, with 15 bases between. There are 17 residues in the CDR3. The CDR3 DNA reads TGCGCCAGCAGCCAAGCAGGGGCAGGGCGGGGCACAGATACGCAGTATTTT. Its protein is CASSQAGAGRGTDTQYF.

V usage is TRBV6-6 and J usage is TRBJ2-7; TRBD2 matches at 15 bases. The V and J ends lost 6 bases and 5 bases, in that order; junction bases with no gene match: 8. This CDR3 has 16 residues. Germline V gives CDR1 MNHNY, CDR2 SVGAGI (reference sequence). CDR3: CASRTGLAGGYDEQYF. The CDR3 bases are TGTGCCAGCAGAACTGGACTAGCGGGAGGGTACGACGAGCAGTACTTC.